This T cell receptor (beta chain) was sequenced during a study of shared T cell receptors in the human thymus (dated by TCRdb to the early 2020s). About the investigation overall: The study examined how self-reactive, shared T-cell receptor alpha chains are generated in the human thymus.

A remark on this clone: This clone's antigen is unknown. Base qualities were left out, and no much larger clone turns up one base away.

V sheds 7 bases and J sheds 6 bases, leaving 18 bases between their ends. From cysteine to phenylalanine, the CDR3 is 14 amino acids long. Solely the CDR3 DNA is kept, with 42 bases framed from the first base. As encoded in the germline V gene (reference sequence), CDR1 is MNHNY while CDR2 is SVGAGI. The library was produced with the immunoSEQ multiplex PCR assay. TCRdb mirrors the immuneACCESS table, restricted to in-frame sequences. Some clones are absent from its copies; in checked studies, under half trace to an unresolved V gene, and the reason for the others is unknown. For this sample there are more than 550,000 clones; around 87% appear just once. Just under 0.0095% of the sample is taken by the ten largest. A further study also used this sample, focusing on human thymus T cells. Reported in the second study: Immunologically healthy infants undergoing open corrective cardiac surgery for congenital heart defects in Finland were used as donors. Thymus tissue was obtained as surgical resects removed during corrective cardiac surgery. Biased V and J gene segment usage appeared to be present in both thymic and peripheral blood repertoires. According to the related research, thymic TCR repertoires were highly overlapping among unrelated individuals. The study described the TCR alpha and beta repertoires in about 8 infant thymus samples and a handful of matching peripheral blood samples. Donor ages ranging from roughly 6 to 244 days were recorded, and over 5 male and a couple of female infants were included in the cohort. Thymocytes were released mechanically from tissue and stored at -70 °C as pellets of 10-30 million cells. A QIAsymphony instrument was used to extract genomic DNA from the frozen cell pellets. The immunoSEQ multiplex PCR assay was used to amplify the TCRB and TCRAD loci from a standardized amount of quality-controlled genomic DNA. The V(D)J region was spanned by amplicons of a length sufficient to cover the CDR3 and to identify V and J genes. The commercial immunoSEQ service was used to sequence amplicons on an Illumina platform. Primer bias and sequencing errors were corrected as previously described, and TCRAD and TCRB definitions were based on the IMGT database. Repertoires were analysed with immunoSEQ Analyzer 3.0 and VDJTools, covering basic statistics, V/J segment usage, diversity estimates, rarefaction and pairwise overlap. Chao1, ChaoE, Efron-Thisted, Shannon and inverse Simpson indices were used to estimate diversity, which was also estimated on datasets down-sampled to the smallest sample. For repertoire overlap, CDR3 nucleotide sequence, V gene and J gene had to match strictly, and clustering was done by Jaccard-based multidimensional scaling. On average, thymus samples yielded roughly 800,000 unique TCRB clonotypes, whereas blood samples yielded approximately 84,000.

The specimen sequenced was thymocytes. Recombination connected TRBV6-6 to TRBJ2-5, and the D gene may be TRBD2, 5 bases matching. The origin of this receptor is a boy under two years old with a congenital heart defect. Donor details come from another sample of the same person, matched by shared clones. Read as DNA, the sequence is TGTGCCAGCAACTTGCGAAAGGAGCGGAAGACCCAGTACTTC. This gives the protein CASNLRKERKTQYF.